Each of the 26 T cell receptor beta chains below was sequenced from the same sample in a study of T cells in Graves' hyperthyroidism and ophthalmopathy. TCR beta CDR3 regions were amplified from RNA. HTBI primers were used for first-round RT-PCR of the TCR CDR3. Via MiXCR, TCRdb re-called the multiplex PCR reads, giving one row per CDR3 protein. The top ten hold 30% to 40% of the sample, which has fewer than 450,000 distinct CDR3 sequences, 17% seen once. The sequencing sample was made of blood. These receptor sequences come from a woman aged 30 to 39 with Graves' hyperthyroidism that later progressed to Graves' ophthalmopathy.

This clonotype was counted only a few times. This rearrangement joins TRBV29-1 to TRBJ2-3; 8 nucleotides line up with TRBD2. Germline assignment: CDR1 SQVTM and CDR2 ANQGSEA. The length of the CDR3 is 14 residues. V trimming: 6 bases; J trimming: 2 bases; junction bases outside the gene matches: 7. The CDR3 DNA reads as TGCAGCGTAGCGACTAGCGAGATCACAGATACGCAGTATTTT. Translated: CSVATSEITDTQYF.

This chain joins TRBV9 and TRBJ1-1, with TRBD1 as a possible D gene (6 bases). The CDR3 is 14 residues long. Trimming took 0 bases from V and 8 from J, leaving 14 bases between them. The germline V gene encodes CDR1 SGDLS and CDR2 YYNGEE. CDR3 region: CASSVEGGRGEAFF. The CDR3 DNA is TGTGCCAGCAGCGTAGAGGGGGGGCGCGGGGAAGCTTTCTTT.

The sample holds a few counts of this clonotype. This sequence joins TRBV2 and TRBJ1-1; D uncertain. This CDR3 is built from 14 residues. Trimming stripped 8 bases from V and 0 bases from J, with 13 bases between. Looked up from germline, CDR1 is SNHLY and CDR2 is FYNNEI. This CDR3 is CASLPREVNTEAFF. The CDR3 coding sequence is TGTGCCAGCCTACCTCGGGAAGTGAACACTGAAGCTTTCTTT.

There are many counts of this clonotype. In DNA, the CDR3 is TGTGCCAGCAGTGAAAGAGGGGTAGGGCCCCAGCATTTT. This sequence encodes CASSERGVGPQHF. V gene TRBV6-1 combines with J gene TRBJ1-5, with D possibly being TRBD1 (5 bases). CDR1 is MNHNS, CDR2 SASEGT, per germline. This CDR3 spans 13 amino acids. V lost 2 bases and J lost 9, with 11 bases in between.

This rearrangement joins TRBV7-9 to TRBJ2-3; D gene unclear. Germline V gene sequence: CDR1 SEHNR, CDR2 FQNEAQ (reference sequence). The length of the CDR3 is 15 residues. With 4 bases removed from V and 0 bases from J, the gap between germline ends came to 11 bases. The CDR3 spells CASSSELLSTDTQYF. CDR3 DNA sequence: TGTGCCAGCAGCTCCGAGCTCCTAAGCACAGATACGCAGTATTTT.

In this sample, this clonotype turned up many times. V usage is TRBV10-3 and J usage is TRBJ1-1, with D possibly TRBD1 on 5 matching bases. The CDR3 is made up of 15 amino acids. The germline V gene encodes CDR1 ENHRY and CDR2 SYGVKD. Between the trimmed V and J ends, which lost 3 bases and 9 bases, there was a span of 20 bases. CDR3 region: CAISEGFGGEGKAFF. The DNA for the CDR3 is TGTGCCATCAGTGAAGGTTTTGGGGGTGAGGGGAAAGCTTTCTTT.

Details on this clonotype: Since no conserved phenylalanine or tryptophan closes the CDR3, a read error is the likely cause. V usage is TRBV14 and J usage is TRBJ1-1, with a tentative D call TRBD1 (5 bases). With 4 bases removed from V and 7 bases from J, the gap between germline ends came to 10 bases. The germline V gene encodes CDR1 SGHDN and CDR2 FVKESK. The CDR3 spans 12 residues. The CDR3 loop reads CASSPGVGEAFL. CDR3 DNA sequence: TGTGCCAGCAGCCCGGGGGTCGGTGAAGCTTTCCTT.

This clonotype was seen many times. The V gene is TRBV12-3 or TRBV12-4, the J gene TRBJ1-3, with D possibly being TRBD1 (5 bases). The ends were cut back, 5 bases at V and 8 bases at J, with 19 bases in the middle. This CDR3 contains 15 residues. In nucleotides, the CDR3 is TGTGCCAGCAGTCCTAACTACAGGAATTATGACACCATATATTTT. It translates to CASSPNYRNYDTIYF.

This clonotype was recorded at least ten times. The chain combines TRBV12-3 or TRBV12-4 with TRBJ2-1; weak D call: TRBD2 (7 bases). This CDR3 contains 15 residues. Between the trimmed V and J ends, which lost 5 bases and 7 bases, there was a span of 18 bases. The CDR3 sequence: CASSLETGGRNEQFF. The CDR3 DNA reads TGTGCCAGCAGTCTCGAAACCGGGGGGCGGAATGAGCAGTTCTTC.

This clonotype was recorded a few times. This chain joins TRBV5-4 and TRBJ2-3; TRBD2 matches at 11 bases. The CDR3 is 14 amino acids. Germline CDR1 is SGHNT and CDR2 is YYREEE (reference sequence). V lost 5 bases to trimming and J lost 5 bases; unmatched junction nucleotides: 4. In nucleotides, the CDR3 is TGTGCCAGCAGGAGACTAGCGGGGAAAGATACGCAGTATTTT. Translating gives CASRRLAGKDTQYF.

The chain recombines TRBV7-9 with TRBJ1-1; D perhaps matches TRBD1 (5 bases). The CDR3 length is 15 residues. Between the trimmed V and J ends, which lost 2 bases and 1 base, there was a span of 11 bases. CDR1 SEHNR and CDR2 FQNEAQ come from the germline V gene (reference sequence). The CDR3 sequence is CASSLSGQANTEAFF. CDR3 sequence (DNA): TGTGCCAGCAGCTTATCGGGGCAGGCGAACACTGAAGCTTTCTTT.

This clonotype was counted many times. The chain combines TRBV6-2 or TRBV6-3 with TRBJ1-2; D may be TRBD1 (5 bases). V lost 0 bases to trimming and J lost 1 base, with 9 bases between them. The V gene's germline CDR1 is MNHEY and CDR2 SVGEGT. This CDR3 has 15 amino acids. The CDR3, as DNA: TGTGCCAGCAGTTACTCTCCCAGGGATAACTATGGCTACACCTTC. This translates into CASSYSPRDNYGYTF.

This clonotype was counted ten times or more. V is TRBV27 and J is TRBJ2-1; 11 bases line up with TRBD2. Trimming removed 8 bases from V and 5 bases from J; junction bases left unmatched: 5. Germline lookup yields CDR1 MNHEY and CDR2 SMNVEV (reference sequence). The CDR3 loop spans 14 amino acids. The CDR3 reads CASQLAGANNEQFF. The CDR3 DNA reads TGTGCCAGCCAACTAGCGGGAGCTAACAATGAGCAGTTCTTC.

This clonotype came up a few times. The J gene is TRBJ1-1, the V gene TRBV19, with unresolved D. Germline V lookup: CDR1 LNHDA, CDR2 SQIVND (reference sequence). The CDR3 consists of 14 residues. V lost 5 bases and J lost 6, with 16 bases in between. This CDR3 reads CASSPSPGGAEAFF. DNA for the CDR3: TGTGCCAGTAGTCCAAGCCCGGGAGGTGCTGAAGCTTTCTTT. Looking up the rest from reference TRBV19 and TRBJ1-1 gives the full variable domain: DGGITQSPKYLFRKEGQNVTLSCEQNLNHDAMYWYRQDPGQGLRLIYYSQIVNDFQKGDIAEGYSVSREKKESFPLTVTSAQKNPTAFYLCASSPSPGGAEAFFGQGTRLTVV.

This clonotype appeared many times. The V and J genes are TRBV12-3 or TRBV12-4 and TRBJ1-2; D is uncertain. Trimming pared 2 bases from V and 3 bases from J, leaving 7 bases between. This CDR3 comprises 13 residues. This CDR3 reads CASSLSQDYGYTF. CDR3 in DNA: TGTGCCAGCAGTTTATCTCAGGACTATGGCTACACCTTC.

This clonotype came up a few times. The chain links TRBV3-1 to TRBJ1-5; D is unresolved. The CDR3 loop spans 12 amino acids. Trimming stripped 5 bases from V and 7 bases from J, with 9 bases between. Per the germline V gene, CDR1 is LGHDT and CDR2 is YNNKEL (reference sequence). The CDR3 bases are TGTGCCAGCAGCGGCGGGCGGCAGCCCCAGCATTTT. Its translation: CASSGGRQPQHF. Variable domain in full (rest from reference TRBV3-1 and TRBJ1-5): DTAVSQTPKYLVTQMGNDKSIKCEQNLGHDTMYWYKQDSKKFLKIMFSYNNKELIINETVPNRFSPKSPDKAHLNLHINSLELGDSAVYFCASSGGRQPQHFGDGTRLSIL.

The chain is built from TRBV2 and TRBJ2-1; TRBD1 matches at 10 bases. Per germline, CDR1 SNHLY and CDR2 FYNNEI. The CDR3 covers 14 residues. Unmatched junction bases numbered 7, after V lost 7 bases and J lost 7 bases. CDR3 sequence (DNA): TGTGCCAGCACCAAGGGACAGGGGTTTAATGAGCAGTTCTTC. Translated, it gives CASTKGQGFNEQFF.

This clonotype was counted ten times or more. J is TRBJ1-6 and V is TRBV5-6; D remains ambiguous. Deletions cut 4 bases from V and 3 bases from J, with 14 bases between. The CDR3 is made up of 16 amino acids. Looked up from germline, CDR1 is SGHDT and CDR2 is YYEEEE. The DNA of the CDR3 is TGTGCCAGCAGCCTTCAGACACAGATCTATAATTCACCCCTCCACTTT. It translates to CASSLQTQIYNSPLHF.

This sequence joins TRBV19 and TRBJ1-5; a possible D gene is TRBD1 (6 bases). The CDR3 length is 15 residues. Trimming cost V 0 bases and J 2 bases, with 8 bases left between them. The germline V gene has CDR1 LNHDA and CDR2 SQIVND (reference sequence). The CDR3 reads CASSIETGRNQPQHF. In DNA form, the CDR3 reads TGTGCCAGTAGTATAGAGACAGGTCGCAATCAGCCCCAGCATTTT.

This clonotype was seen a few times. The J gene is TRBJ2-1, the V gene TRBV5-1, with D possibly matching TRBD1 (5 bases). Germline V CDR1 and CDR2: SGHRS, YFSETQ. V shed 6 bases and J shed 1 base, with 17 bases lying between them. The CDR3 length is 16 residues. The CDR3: CASTDGRTLSYNEQFF. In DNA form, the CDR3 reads TGCGCCAGCACCGATGGCAGGACACTTTCCTACAATGAGCAGTTCTTC.

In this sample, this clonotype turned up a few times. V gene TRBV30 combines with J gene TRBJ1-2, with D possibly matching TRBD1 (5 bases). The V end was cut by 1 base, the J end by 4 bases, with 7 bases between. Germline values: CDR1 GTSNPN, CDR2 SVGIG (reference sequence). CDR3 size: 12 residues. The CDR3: CAWSDRFYGYTF. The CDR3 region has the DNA TGTGCCTGGAGTGACAGGTTCTATGGCTACACCTTC.

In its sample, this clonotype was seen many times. CDR3 sequence (DNA): TGTGCCAGCAGCTCAAGGACAGGGCGGAGGTCACCCCTCCACTTT. This sequence encodes CASSSRTGRRSPLHF. J is TRBJ1-6 and V is TRBV7-8; 8 bases fit TRBD1. The CDR3 runs to 15 residues. CDR1 and CDR2 (germline): SGHVS, FQNEAQ. Trimming removed 4 bases from V and 10 bases from J; junction bases left unmatched: 9.

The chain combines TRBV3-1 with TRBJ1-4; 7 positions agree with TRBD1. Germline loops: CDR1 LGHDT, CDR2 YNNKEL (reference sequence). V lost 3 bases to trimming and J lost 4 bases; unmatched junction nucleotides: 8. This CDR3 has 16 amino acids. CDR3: CASSQPRGTVNEKLFF. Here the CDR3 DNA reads TGTGCCAGCAGCCAGCCACGGGGGACAGTTAATGAAAAACTGTTTTTT.

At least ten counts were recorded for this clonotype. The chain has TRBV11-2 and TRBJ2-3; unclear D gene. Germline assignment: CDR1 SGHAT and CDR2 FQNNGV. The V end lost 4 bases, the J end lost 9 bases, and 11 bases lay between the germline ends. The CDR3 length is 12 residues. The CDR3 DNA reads TGTGCCAGCAGCTGGCGCCTGAGGACGCAGTATTTT. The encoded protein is CASSWRLRTQYF.

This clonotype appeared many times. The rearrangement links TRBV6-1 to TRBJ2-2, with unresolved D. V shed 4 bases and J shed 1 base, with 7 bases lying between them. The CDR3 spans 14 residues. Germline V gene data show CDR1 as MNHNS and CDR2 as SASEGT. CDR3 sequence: CASSGARNTGELFF. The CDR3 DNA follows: TGTGCCAGCAGTGGTGCACGGAACACCGGGGAGCTGTTTTTT.

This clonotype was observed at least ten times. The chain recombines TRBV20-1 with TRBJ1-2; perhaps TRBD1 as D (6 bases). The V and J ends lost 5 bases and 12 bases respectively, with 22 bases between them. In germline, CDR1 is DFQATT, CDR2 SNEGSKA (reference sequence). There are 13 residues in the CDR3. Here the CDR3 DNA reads TGCAGTGCTTCCGAAGGGGGGGGTATGGCTAACACCTTC. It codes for CSASEGGGMANTF.